Detailed here is one T cell receptor beta chain. Its antigen is still unknown. The PCR employed 60 Vbeta primers together with 13 Jbeta primers. Sequencing was performed with immunoSEQ multiplex PCR; in TCRdb, only in-frame clones are kept and a portion is missing. The sample records over 80,000 clones, approximately 60% being singletons. The data belong to a study of cytomegalovirus exposure and HLA in healthy donors. Study overall: Samples from HLA-typed donors yielded about 86 million unique TCRs in an early data release.

Study-level points and caveats: Follow-up analysis later connected one missense variant in DCLRE1C with trimming of TCR beta V- and J-genes. Later analysis showed most CMV-associated TCR beta chains appearing HLA-restricted.

This CDR3 has 15 amino acids. The germline V gene has CDR1 SGHRS and CDR2 YFSETQ. Deletions cut 4 bases from V and 3 bases from J, with 16 bases between. This sequence was found in a boy younger than 18 in good health and CMV-seropositive. The chain is built from TRBV5-1 and TRBJ1-2, with a tentative D call TRBD1 (5 bases). Sequencing was performed on PBMCs. The CDR3: CASSAPGGDYYGYTF. CDR3 bases: TGCGCCAGCAGCGCACCGGGGGGTGACTACTATGGCTACACCTTC.